A selection of T cell receptor beta chains follows, all from one sample in a study of siplizumab effects on memory and regulatory T cells. The table came from immunoSEQ multiplex PCR; TCRdb's copy has only in-frame clones and leaves some out. The table lists about 10,000 clones, 43% of them singletons. What these receptors recognize is not known. The sample comprised CFSE-low (dividing) CD8+ T cells sorted from an allogeneic mixed lymphocyte reaction. All receptors come from a human donor in good health; the cells came from an allogeneic mixed lymphocyte reaction. Each CDR3 is given with its conserved first and last residue. D genes are given only for firm matches. Some rows mark clone size as missing; the rest say once, few, many or name a class of expanded clone.

>.|.|TRBV25-1|TRBJ2-1
TGTGCCAGCAGTGCTAGGAAGTGGGGCCCCTACAATGAGCAGTTCTTC
CASSARKWGPYNEQFF
>.|medium-sized|TRBV29-1|TRBJ1-4
TGCAGCGTTGATTTTACGGGGGCGAACGAAAAACTGTTTTTT
CSVDFTGANEKLFF
>TRBD1|few|TRBV5-1|TRBJ2-3
TGCGCCAGCAGCTTCGGGACAGCAGATACGCAGTATTTT
CASSFGTADTQYF
>.|.|TRBV5-6|TRBJ1-2
TGTGCCAGCGGCCCCCCTGGCAGACCCTATGGCTACACCTTC
CASGPPGRPYGYTF
>.|.|TRBV7-2|TRBJ2-4
TGTGCCAGCAGCTTAGTCCTCCCGGGGCAGGCTCAGTACTTC
CASSLVLPGQAQYF
>.|.|TRBV5-1|TRBJ2-7
TGCGCCAGCAGCTTGGGGACGGGCCAGGCGGTCTACGAGCAGTACTTC
CASSLGTGQAVYEQYF
>.|.|TRBV6-6|TRBJ1-5
TGTGCCAGCAGTTCAGGGAGCAATCAGCCCCAGCATTTT
CASSSGSNQPQHF
>.|.|TRBV6-6|TRBJ1-5
TGTGCCAGCAGTTACGGTCGGGATCAGCCCCAGCATTTT
CASSYGRDQPQHF
>TRBD1|few|TRBV13|TRBJ1-2
TGTGCCAGCAGCTTAGTGGAGCAGGGGGTATGGGGAGTCGGCTACACCTTC
CASSLVEQGVWGVGYTF
>.|.|TRBV7-9|TRBJ1-1
TGTGCCAGCAGCTTGCAGGGATTAGAAGCTTTCTTT
CASSLQGLEAFF
>TRBD1|medium-sized|TRBV7-9|TRBJ1-1
TGTGCCAGCGAGGACAGGGGGAACATGAACACTGAAGCTTTCTTT
CASEDRGNMNTEAFF
>.|.|TRBV30|TRBJ1-2
TGTGCCTGGATGGGTCCCCGCTTAGGGGGCTACACCTTC
CAWMGPRLGGYTF
>.|.|TRBV9|TRBJ2-1
TGTGCCAGCAGCGTAGAGATCTACAATGAGCAGTTCTTC
CASSVEIYNEQFF
>TRBD2|.|TRBV5-6|TRBJ2-5
TGTGCCAGCAGCTTGGGACTAGCGGGAGAGACCCAGTACTTC
CASSLGLAGETQYF
>.|.|TRBV6-6|TRBJ2-5
TGTGCCAGCAGTTACGGGCAGAACGTGGAGACCCAGTACTTC
CASSYGQNVETQYF
>.|medium-sized|TRBV4-1|TRBJ2-3
TGCGCCAGCAGCCAAGATCCTTTTGGGGTAGGTCTCACAGATACGCAGTATTTT
CASSQDPFGVGLTDTQYF
>.|.|TRBV19|TRBJ1-5
TGTGCCAGTAGTTCGGGGCAGCCCCAGCATTTT
CASSSGQPQHF
>.|.|TRBV19|TRBJ1-1
TGTGCCAGTAGTATAGGAGTGAACACTGAAGCTTTCTTT
CASSIGVNTEAFF
>.|.|TRBV7-9|TRBJ2-2
TGTGCCAGCATGATCGGGGGGCTCGGCACCGGGGAGCTGTTTTTT
CASMIGGLGTGELFF
>.|.|TRBV6-6|TRBJ1-1
TGTGCCAGTGGCCTTGACACTGAAGCTTTCTTT
CASGLDTEAFF
>TRBD1|.|TRBV4-3|TRBJ2-7
TGCGCCAGCAGCCAAGGACAGGGGGCGTACGAGCAGTACTTC
CASSQGQGAYEQYF
>.|medium-sized|TRBV6-5|TRBJ1-1
TGTGCCAGCGCTCAGGGGAACACTGAAGCTTTCTTT
CASAQGNTEAFF
>.|.|TRBV11-2|TRBJ1-3
TGTGCCAGCAGCTTAGACAGGGTCCCTGGAAACACCATATATTTT
CASSLDRVPGNTIYF
>TRBD2|many|TRBV6-5|TRBJ2-5
TGTGCCAGCAGCCCCCTAGCGGGGGGTTTGGAGACCCAGTACTTC
CASSPLAGGLETQYF